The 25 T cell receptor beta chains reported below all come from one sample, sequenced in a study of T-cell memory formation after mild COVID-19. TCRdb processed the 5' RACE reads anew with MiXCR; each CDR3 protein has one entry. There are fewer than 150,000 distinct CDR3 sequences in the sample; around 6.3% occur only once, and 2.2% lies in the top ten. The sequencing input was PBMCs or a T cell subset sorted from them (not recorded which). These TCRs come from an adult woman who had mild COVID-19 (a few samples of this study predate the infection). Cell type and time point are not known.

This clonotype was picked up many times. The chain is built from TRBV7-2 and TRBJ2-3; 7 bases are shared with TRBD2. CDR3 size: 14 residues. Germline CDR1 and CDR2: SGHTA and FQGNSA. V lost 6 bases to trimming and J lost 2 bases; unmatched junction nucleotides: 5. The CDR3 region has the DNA TGTGCCAGCAGTCCTGGACTAGTCACAGATACGCAGTATTTT. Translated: CASSPGLVTDTQYF.

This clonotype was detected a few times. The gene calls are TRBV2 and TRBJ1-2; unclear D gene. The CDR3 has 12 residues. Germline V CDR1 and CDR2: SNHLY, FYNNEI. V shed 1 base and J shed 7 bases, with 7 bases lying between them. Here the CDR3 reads CASSEGGFGYTF. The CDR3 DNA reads TGTGCCAGCAGTGAAGGTGGCTTTGGCTACACCTTC.

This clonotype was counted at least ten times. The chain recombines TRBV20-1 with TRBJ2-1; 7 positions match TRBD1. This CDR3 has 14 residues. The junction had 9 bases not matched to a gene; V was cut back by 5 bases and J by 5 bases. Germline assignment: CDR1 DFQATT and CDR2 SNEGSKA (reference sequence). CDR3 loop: CSAAPGQLDNEQFF. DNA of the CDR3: TGCAGTGCTGCCCCGGGACAGCTCGACAATGAGCAGTTCTTC.

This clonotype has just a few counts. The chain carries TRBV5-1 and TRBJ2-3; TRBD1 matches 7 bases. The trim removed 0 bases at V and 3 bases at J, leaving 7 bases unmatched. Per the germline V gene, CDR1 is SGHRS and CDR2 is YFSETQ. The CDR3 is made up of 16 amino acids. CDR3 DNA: TGCGCCAGCAGCTTGGAATGGGACAGTGGAACAGATACGCAGTATTTT. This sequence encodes CASSLEWDSGTDTQYF.

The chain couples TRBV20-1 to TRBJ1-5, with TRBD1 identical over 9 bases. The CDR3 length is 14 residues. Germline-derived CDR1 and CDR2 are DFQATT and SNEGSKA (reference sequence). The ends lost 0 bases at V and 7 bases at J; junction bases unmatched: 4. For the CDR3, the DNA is TGCAGTGCTAGAGACACAGGGGGCCGGCAGCCCCAGCATTTT. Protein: CSARDTGGRQPQHF.

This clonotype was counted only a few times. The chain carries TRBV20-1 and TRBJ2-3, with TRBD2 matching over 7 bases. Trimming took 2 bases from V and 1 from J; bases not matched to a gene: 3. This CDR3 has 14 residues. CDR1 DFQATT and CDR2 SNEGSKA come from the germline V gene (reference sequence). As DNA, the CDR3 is TGCAGTGCTAGACCCAGCGGGGGCACAGATACGCAGTATTTT. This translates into CSARPSGGTDTQYF.

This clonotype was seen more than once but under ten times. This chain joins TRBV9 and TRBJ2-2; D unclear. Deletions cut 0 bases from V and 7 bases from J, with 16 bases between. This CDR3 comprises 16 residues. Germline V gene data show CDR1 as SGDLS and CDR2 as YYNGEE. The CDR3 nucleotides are TGTGCCAGCAGCGTAGCACCAGACACCACCTACGGGGAGCTGTTTTTT. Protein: CASSVAPDTTYGELFF.

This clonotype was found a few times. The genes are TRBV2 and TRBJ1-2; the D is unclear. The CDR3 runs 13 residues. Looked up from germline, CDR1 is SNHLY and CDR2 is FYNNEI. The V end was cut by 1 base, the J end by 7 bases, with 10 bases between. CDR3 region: CASSEGLSGGYTF. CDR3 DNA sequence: TGTGCCAGCAGTGAAGGTTTAAGCGGTGGCTACACCTTC.

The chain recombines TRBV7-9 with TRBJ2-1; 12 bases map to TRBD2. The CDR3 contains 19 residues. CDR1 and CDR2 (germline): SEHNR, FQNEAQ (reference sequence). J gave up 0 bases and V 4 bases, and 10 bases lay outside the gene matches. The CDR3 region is CASSYLPTSGSRSYNEQFF. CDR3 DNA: TGTGCCAGCAGCTACCTCCCGACTAGCGGGAGTCGCTCCTACAATGAGCAGTTCTTC.

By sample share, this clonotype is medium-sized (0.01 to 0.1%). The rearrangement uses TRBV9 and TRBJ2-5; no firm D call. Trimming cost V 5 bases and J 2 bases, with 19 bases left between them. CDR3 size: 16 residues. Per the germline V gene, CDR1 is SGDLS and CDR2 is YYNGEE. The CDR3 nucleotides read TGTGCCAGCAGTAAGAGTGGGCAGGCGACGCAAGAGACCCAGTACTTC. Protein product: CASSKSGQATQETQYF.

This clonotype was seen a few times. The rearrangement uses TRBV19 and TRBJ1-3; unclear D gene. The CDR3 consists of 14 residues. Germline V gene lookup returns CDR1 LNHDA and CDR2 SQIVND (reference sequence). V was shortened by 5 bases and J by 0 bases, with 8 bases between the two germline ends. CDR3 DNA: TGTGCCAGTAGTGGGCAAATCTCTGGAAACACCATATATTTT. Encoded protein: CASSGQISGNTIYF.

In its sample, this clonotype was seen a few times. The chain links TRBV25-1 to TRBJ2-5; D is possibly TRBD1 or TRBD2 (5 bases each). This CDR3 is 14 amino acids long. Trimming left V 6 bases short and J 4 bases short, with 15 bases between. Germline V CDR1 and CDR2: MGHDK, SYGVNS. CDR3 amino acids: CASRLEGVRETQYF. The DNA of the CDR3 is TGTGCCAGCAGACTAGAAGGGGTTCGAGAGACCCAGTACTTC.

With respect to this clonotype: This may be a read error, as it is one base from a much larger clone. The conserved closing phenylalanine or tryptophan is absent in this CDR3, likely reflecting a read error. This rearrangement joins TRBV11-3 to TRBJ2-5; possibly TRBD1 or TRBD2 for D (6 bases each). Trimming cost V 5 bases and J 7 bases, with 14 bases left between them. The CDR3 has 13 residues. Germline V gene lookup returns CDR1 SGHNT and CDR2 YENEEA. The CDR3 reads CASSELQGGTQYL. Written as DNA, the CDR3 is TGTGCCAGCAGCGAACTACAGGGAGGGACCCAGTACTTA.

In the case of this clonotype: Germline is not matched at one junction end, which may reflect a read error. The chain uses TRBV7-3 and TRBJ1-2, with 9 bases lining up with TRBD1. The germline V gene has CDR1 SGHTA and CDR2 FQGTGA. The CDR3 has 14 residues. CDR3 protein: CASSLTGGDDGYTF. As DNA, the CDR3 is TGTGCCAGCAGCCTAACAGGGGGCGACGATGGCTACACCTTC.

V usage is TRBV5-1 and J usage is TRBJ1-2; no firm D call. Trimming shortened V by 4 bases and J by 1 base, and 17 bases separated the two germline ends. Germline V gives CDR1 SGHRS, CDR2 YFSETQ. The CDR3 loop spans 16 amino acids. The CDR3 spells CASSLYREPYNYGYTF. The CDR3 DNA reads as TGCGCCAGCAGCCTATACCGGGAGCCATATAACTATGGCTACACCTTC.

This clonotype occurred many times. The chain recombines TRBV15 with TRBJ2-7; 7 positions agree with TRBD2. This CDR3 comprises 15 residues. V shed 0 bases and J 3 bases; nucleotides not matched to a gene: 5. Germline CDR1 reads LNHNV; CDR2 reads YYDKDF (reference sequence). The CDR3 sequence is CATSRDAWGGYEQYF. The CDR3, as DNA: TGTGCCACCAGCAGAGATGCCTGGGGGGGCTACGAGCAGTACTTC.

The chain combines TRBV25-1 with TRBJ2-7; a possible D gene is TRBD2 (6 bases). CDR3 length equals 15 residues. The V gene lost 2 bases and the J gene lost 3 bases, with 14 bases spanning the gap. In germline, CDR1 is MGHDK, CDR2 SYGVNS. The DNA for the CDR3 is TGTGCCAGCAGTGAAGGGGCACGGAGGGACTACGAGCAGTACTTC. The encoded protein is CASSEGARRDYEQYF.

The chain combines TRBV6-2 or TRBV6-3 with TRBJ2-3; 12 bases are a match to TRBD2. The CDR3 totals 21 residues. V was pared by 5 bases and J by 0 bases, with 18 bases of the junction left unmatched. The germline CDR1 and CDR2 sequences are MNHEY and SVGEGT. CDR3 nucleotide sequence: TGTGCCAGCAGTCACCACCGACGCCGAGGGGGGACTAGCGGGAGCACAGATACGCAGTATTTT. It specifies CASSHHRRRGGTSGSTDTQYF.

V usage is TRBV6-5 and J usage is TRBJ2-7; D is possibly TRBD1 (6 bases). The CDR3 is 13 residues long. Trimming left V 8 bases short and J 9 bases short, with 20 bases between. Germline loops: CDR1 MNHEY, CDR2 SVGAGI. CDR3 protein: CASFRGQYGGQYF. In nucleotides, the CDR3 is TGTGCCAGCTTTCGCGGACAGTACGGCGGGCAGTACTTC.

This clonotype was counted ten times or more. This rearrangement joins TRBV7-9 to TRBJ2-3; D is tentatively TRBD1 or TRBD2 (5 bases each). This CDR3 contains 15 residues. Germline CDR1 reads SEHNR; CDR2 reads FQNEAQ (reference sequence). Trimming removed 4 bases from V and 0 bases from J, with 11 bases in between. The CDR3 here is CASSSWDHSTDTQYF. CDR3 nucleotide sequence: TGTGCCAGCAGCTCCTGGGACCATAGCACAGATACGCAGTATTTT.

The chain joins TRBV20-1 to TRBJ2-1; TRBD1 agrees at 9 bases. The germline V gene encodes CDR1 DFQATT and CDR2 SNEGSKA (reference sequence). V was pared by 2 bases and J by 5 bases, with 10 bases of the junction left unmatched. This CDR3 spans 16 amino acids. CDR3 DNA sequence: TGCAGTGCTAGACTCACTGGGGGACAGGGCCACAATGAGCAGTTCTTC. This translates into CSARLTGGQGHNEQFF.

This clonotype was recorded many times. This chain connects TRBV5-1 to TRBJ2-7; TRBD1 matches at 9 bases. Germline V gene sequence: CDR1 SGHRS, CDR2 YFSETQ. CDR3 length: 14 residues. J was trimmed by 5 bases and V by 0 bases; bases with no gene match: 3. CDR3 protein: CASSLGQGEHEQYF. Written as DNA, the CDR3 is TGCGCCAGCAGCTTGGGACAGGGGGAACACGAGCAGTACTTC.

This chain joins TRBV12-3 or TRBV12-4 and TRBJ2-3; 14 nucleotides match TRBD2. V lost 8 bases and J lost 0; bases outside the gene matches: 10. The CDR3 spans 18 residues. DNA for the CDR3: TGTGCCAGCGGAACAGAGGGACTAGCGGGGGTTAGCACAGATACGCAGTATTTT. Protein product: CASGTEGLAGVSTDTQYF.

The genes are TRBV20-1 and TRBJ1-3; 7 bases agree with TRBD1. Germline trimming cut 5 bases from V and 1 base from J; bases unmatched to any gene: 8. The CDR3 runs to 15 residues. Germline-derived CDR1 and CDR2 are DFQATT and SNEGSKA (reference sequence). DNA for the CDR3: TGCAGTGCTGCACCGACAGGGCCATCTGGAAACACCATATATTTT. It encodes CSAAPTGPSGNTIYF.

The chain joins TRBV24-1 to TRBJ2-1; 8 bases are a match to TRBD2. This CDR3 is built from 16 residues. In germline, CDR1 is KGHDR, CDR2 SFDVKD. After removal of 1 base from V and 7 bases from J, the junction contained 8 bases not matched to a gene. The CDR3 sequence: CATSDFGREGRNEQFF. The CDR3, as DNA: TGTGCCACCAGTGATTTCGGCCGGGAGGGCCGAAATGAGCAGTTCTTC.